A single sample gave rise to the 2 T cell receptor beta chains below, sequenced in a study of cytomegalovirus exposure and HLA in healthy donors. This table comes from immunoSEQ multiplex PCR, and its TCRdb copy is limited to in-frame clones, with some not included. This table has fewer than 250,000 clones, 80% to 90% appearing once. Material for sequencing was PBMCs. These receptors originate from a man aged 18 to 30 in good health and CMV-seronegative.

This chain links TRBV18 with TRBJ2-7; no clear D. CDR3 length: 14 residues. The ends were cut back, 2 bases at V and 6 bases at J, with 14 bases in the middle. From germline, CDR1 is KGHSH and CDR2 LQKENI. The CDR3 loop is CASSPASVRSEQYF. In nucleotides, the CDR3 is TGTGCCAGCTCACCAGCAAGCGTCCGAAGCGAGCAGTACTTC.

The chain has TRBV10-3 and TRBJ1-1, with D uncertain. This CDR3 contains 11 residues. The germline V gene has CDR1 ENHRY and CDR2 SYGVKD. V lost 2 bases to trimming and J lost 7 bases, with 5 bases between them. The CDR3 DNA follows: TGTGCCATCAGTGAGGCGCGTGAAGCTTTCTTT. Amino acid sequence: CAISEAREAFF.